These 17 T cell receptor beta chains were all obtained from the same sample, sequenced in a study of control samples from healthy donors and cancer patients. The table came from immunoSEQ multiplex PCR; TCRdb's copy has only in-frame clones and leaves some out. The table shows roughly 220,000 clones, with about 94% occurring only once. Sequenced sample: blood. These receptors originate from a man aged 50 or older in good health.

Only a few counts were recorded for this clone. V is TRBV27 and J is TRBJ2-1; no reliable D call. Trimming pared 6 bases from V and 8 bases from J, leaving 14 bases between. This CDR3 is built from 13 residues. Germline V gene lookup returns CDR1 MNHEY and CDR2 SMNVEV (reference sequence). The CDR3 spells CASRSPDADEQFF. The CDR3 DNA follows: TGTGCCAGCAGGAGCCCGGATGCCGATGAGCAGTTCTTC.

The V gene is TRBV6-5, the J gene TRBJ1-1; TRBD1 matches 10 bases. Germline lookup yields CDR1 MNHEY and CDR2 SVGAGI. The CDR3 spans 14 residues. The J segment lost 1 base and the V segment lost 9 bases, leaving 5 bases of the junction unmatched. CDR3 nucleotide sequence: TGTGCCAGTAGACAGGGGGCGGCGAACACTGAAGCTTTCTTT. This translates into CASRQGAANTEAFF.

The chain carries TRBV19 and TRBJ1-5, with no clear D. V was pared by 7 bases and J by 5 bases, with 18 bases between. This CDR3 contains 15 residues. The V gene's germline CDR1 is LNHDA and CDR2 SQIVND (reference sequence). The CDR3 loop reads CASIRGATVDQPQHF. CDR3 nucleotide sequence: TGTGCCAGTATTCGGGGTGCCACCGTAGATCAGCCCCAGCATTTT. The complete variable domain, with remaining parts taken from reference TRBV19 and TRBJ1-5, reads DGGITQSPKYLFRKEGQNVTLSCEQNLNHDAMYWYRQDPGQGLRLIYYSQIVNDFQKGDIAEGYSVSREKKESFPLTVTSAQKNPTAFYLCASIRGATVDQPQHFGDGTRLSIL.

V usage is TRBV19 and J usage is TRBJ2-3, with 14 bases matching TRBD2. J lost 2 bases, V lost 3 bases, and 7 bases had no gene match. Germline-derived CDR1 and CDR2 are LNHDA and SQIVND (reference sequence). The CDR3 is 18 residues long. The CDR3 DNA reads TGTGCCAGTAGTATCCAGGGACTAGCGGGGGTGAACACAGATACGCAGTATTTT. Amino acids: CASSIQGLAGVNTDTQYF. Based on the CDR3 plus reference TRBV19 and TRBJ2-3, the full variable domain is DGGITQSPKYLFRKEGQNVTLSCEQNLNHDAMYWYRQDPGQGLRLIYYSQIVNDFQKGDIAEGYSVSREKKESFPLTVTSAQKNPTAFYLCASSIQGLAGVNTDTQYFGPGTRLTVL.

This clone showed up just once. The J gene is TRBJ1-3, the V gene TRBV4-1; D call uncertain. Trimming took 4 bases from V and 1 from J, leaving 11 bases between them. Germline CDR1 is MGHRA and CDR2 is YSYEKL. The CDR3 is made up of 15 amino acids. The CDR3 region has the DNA TGCGCCAGCAGCCTACGTACTACTTCTGGAAACACCATATATTTT. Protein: CASSLRTTSGNTIYF.

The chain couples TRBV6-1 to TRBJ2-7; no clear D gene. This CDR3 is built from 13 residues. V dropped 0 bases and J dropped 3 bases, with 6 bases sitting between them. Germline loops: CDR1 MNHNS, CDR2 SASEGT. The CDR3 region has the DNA TGTGCCAGCAGTGAAGCAAGAATCTACGAGCAGTACTTC. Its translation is CASSEARIYEQYF.

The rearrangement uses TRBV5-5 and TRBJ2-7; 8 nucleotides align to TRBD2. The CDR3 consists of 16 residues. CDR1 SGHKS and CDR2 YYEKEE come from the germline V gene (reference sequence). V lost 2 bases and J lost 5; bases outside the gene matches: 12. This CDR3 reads CASSFELASGGNEQYF. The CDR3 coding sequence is TGTGCCAGCAGCTTCGAGCTCGCAAGCGGGGGCAACGAGCAGTACTTC.

CDR3 protein: CASRAEGGGYYF. CDR3 nucleotides: TGTGCCAGCAGGGCGGAGGGGGGTGGCTACTATTTT. The chain couples TRBV12-3 or TRBV12-4 to TRBJ2-3; D is perhaps TRBD1 or TRBD2 (6 bases each). V was clipped by 6 bases and J by 15 bases, with 19 bases between them. The CDR3 runs to 12 residues.

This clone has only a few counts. CDR3 bases: TGTGCCACCAGCAGAGATCTCGGGGGCCGATACGGGGAGCTGTTTTTT. It specifies CATSRDLGGRYGELFF. The rearrangement links TRBV15 to TRBJ2-2; the D call may be TRBD1 or TRBD2 (6 bases each). The CDR3 is 16 residues long. Per germline, CDR1 LNHNV and CDR2 YYDKDF (reference sequence). V was clipped by 0 bases and J by 7 bases, with 15 bases between them.

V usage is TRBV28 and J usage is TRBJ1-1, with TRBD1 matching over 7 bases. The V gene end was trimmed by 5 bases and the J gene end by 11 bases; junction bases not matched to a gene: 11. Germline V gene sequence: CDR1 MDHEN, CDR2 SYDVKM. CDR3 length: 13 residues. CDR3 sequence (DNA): TGTGCCAGCAGTGAAAACCCAGGGGGTAGCGCTTTCTTT. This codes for CASSENPGGSAFF. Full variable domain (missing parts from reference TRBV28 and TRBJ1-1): DVKVTQSSRYLVKRTGEKVFLECVQDMDHENMFWYRQDPGLGLRLIYFSYDVKMKEKGDIPEGYSVSREKKERFSLILESASTNQTSMYLCASSENPGGSAFFGQGTRLTVV.

The CDR3 spells CASSSGGRDTQYF. In DNA, the CDR3 is TGTGCCAGCAGCTCGGGGGGGAGGGATACGCAGTATTTT. J is TRBJ2-3 and V is TRBV25-1, with 8 positions matching TRBD2. In germline, CDR1 is MGHDK, CDR2 SYGVNS. After removal of 6 bases from V and 6 bases from J, the junction contained 5 bases not matched to a gene. The CDR3 is 13 amino acids.

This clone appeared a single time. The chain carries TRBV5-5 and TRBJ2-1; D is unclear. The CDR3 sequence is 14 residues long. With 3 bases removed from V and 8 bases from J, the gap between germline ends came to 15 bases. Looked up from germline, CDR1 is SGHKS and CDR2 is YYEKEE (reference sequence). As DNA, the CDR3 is TGTGCCAGCAGCTCATGGCCCATGGGCGATGAGCAGTTCTTC. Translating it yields CASSSWPMGDEQFF.

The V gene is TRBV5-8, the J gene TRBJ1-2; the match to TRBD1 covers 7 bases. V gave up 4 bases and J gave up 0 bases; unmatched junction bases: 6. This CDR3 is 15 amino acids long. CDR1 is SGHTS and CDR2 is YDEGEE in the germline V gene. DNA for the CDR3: TGTGCCAGCAGCCGGGGGACAGTAGCTAACTATGGCTACACCTTC. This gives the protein CASSRGTVANYGYTF.

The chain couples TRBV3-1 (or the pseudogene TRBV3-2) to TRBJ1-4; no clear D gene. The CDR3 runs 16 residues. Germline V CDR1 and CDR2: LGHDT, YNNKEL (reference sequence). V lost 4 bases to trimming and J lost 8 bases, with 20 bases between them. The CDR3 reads CASSRLWGAQGEKLFF. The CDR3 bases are TGTGCCAGCAGCCGCCTGTGGGGAGCCCAAGGGGAAAAACTGTTTTTT.

The CDR3 protein is CASSQGQGLVPLHF. The CDR3 nucleotides are TGTGCCAGCAGCCAGGGACAGGGGTTGGTTCCCCTCCACTTT. The chain uses TRBV5-4 and TRBJ1-6; 10 positions agree with TRBD1. With V trimmed by 4 bases and J by 13 bases, 8 bases remained unmatched. Per the germline V gene, CDR1 is SGHNT and CDR2 is YYREEE (reference sequence). The CDR3 sequence is 14 residues long.

CDR3 DNA: TGTGCCACCAGTGATTCGGGTTTTGGAAGCAATCAGCCCCAGCATTTT. Translation: CATSDSGFGSNQPQHF. The chain has TRBV24-1 and TRBJ1-5, with no clear D. Germline V gene data show CDR1 as KGHDR and CDR2 as SFDVKD. Trimming left V 2 bases short and J 1 base short, with 11 bases between. The CDR3 length is 16 residues.

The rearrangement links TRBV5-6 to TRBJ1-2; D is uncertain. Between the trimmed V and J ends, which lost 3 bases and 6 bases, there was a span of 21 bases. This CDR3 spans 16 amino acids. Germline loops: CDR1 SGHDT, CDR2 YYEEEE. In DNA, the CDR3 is TGTGCCAGCAGCTCGGGAATGGCCGGTCCCAGGCATGGCTACACCTTC. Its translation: CASSSGMAGPRHGYTF. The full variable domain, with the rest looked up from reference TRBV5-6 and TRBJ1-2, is DAGVTQSPTHLIKTRGQQVTLRCSPKSGHDTVSWYQQALGQGPQFIFQYYEEEERQRGNFPDRFSGHQFPNYSSELNVNALLLGDSALYLCASSSGMAGPRHGYTFGSGTRLTVV.